This is a list of T cell receptor beta chains from one sample in a study of T-cell reconstitution after alpha-beta-depleted transplantation in children. One entry per CDR3 protein results from TCRdb running MiXCR on the PCR reads. The sample lists some 300,000 distinct CDR3 sequences, about 9.4% seen once, with roughly 2.5% in the top ten. The sample here was PBMCs from the stem cell graft donor, taken from the stem cell graft. The receptors shown here come from a human donor who donated a stem cell graft to a child with acute lymphoblastic leukemia. Each CDR3 is given with its conserved first and last residue. A D gene is named only where the DNA matches it firmly. Clone size appears in some rows only: once, few, many, or a class for an expanded clone.

j_call clone_size cdr3_length d_call v_call cdr3_nt cdr3_aa
TRBJ2-7 few 15 - TRBV4-1 TGCGCCAGCAGCTTAAGTGGGGTCGCAGGAAACGAGCAGTACTTC CASSLSGVAGNEQYF
TRBJ1-2 few 14 TRBD1 TRBV30 TGTGCCTTGAGGGGGACAGCTTCTAACTATGGCTACACCTTC CALRGTASNYGYTF
TRBJ1-1 few 14 - TRBV4-1 TGCGCCAGCAGCCACATTGACCAGGGATTTGAAGCTTTCTTT CASSHIDQGFEAFF
TRBJ2-5 few 13 - TRBV27 TGTGCCAGCAGTTTTGTACAGCAAGAGACCCAGTACTTC CASSFVQQETQYF
TRBJ2-1 many 14 TRBD2 TRBV20-1 TGCAGTGCCCCCGGGACTAGCGACTACAATGAGCAGTTCTTC CSAPGTSDYNEQFF
TRBJ2-1 few 24 TRBD1 TRBV6-4 TGTGCCAGCAGTGACTCCCTATGGGACAGGGGGCTAGAGACTAGCGGGCTGACCTACAATGAGCAGTTCTTC CASSDSLWDRGLETSGLTYNEQFF
TRBJ2-7 - 15 TRBD1 TRBV7-3 TGTGCCAGCAGCCTCCAATCCGGGACAGGGAGCGAGCAGTACTTC CASSLQSGTGSEQYF
TRBJ1-6 many 14 - TRBV6-1 TGTGCCAGCAGGGAAGGACGGGATAATTCACCCCTCCACTTT CASREGRDNSPLHF
TRBJ2-1 - 14 - TRBV20-1 TGCAGTGCTAGCCCTCTCCAGGGGTTCAATGAGCAGTTCTTC CSASPLQGFNEQFF
TRBJ2-7 - 16 - TRBV28 TGTGCCAGCAGTTATGGAAACAGGTCTCGCACCTACGAGCAGTACTTC CASSYGNRSRTYEQYF
TRBJ1-3 - 17 TRBD1 TRBV12-3/TRBV12-4 TGTGCCTTCAGTCAAGCCCTGACAGGGGCTACTGGAAACACCATATATTTT CAFSQALTGATGNTIYF
TRBJ2-7 - 17 TRBD2 TRBV20-1 TGCAGTGCGCATCCTCTGGTGAGCGGGAGGGCCTTTGGCGAGCAGTACTTC CSAHPLVSGRAFGEQYF
TRBJ1-4 many 12 - TRBV20-1 TGCAGTGCTACAAGACCAGGTGAAAAACTGTTTTTT CSATRPGEKLFF
TRBJ1-5 - 14 - TRBV27 TGTGCCAGCAGTTTCAGGACAGCCCTATGGCCCCAGCATTTT CASSFRTALWPQHF
TRBJ2-5 few 14 - TRBV7-9 TGTGCCAGCAGCCCGGACGCCAAGGCGGAGACCCAGTACTTC CASSPDAKAETQYF
TRBJ2-3 many 17 TRBD2 TRBV7-9 TGTGCCAGCAGCTCCCTTGAAGCGGGAGGGCGCACAGATACGCAGTATTTT CASSSLEAGGRTDTQYF
TRBJ1-5 few 14 - TRBV15 TGTGCCACCAGCAGAGATGAGACAGTCGAGCGACAGCATTTT CATSRDETVERQHF
TRBJ2-5 few 13 - TRBV7-8 TGTGCCAGCAGCGTTGGATCATGGGAGACCCAGTACTTC CASSVGSWETQYF
TRBJ1-2 many 12 - TRBV6-6 TGTGCCAGCAGGAAGGGTGACTATGGCTACACCTTC CASRKGDYGYTF
TRBJ2-3 few 17 - TRBV7-2 TGTGCCAGCACCCATAGGGGGGACGGCCTCAACACAGATACGCAGTATTTT CASTHRGDGLNTDTQYF
TRBJ1-6 few 16 - TRBV3-1 TGTGCCAGCAGCCGACTAGGACGTGTGGCGAATTCACCCCTCCACTTT CASSRLGRVANSPLHF
TRBJ2-7 - 15 - TRBV5-5 TGTGCCAGCAGCAGATCCGGGACATCCTTTCTCGAGCAGTACTTC CASSRSGTSFLEQYF
TRBJ2-3 few 17 TRBD1 TRBV5-1 TGCGCCAGCAGCTTCGCCTTTTCGGACAGGGAAACAGATACGCAGTATTTT CASSFAFSDRETDTQYF
TRBJ2-7 many 14 - TRBV12-3/TRBV12-4 TGTGCCAGCAGCCTCGGCCTCCGGGCGGGGGAGCAGTACTTC CASSLGLRAGEQYF
TRBJ2-5 few 15 TRBD2 TRBV20-1 TGCAGTGCTAGAGATGGGACTAGCGCCCAAGAGACCCAGTACTTC CSARDGTSAQETQYF
TRBJ1-1 - 13 - TRBV7-6 TGTGCCAGCAGCCTCGGAGGGGTCACTGAAGCTTTCTTT CASSLGGVTEAFF
TRBJ2-1 few 16 TRBD2 TRBV12-3/TRBV12-4 TGTGCCAGCAGTTTTATATGGGCTAGCGGGAGCAGTGAGCAGTTCTTC CASSFIWASGSSEQFF
TRBJ2-7 many 13 - TRBV28 TGTGCCAGCAGTTTGGGCAGGATCTACGAGCAGTACTTC CASSLGRIYEQYF
TRBJ2-5 many 18 TRBD2 TRBV7-2 TGTGCCAGCAGCTCGATTCCGGGACTAGCGGGAAAGCAAGAGACCCAGTACTTC CASSSIPGLAGKQETQYF
TRBJ2-6 - 17 TRBD1 TRBV7-2 TGTGCCAGCAGCTGGGGACAGGGAGGGACTGGGGCCAACGTCCTGACTTTC CASSWGQGGTGANVLTF
TRBJ2-1 - 12 - TRBV11-2 TGTGCCAGCAGCTTAAGGTTACATGAGCAGTTCTTC CASSLRLHEQFF
TRBJ2-1 - 15 TRBD2 TRBV29-1 TGCAGCGTTGAAGGTGGGGGGGGCTCCTACAATGAGCAGTTCTTC CSVEGGGGSYNEQFF
TRBJ2-1 many 14 TRBD2 TRBV9 TGTGCCAGCAGCGTCCGGACTAGCGGGGCTACACAGTTCTTC CASSVRTSGATQFF
TRBJ2-1 few 15 TRBD2 TRBV7-9 TGTGCCAGCAGCTTACGCCTAGCGGGAGGGGATGAGCAGTTCTTC CASSLRLAGGDEQFF
TRBJ2-4 - 14 TRBD2 TRBV7-8 TGTGCCAGCAGCCGCGGACTAGCGGACTTAATTCAGTACTTC CASSRGLADLIQYF
TRBJ2-7 many 14 TRBD1 TRBV7-7 TGTGCTAGCAGCTTGGGACAGGGGGCCCACGAGCAGTACTTC CASSLGQGAHEQYF
TRBJ1-5 many 17 TRBD1 TRBV6-5 TGTGCCAGCAGTTACTCAGGAGGGGGCGGTTCGGGTCAGCCCCAGCATTTT CASSYSGGGGSGQPQHF
TRBJ2-7 few 13 TRBD2 TRBV20-1 TGCAGTGCTAGGGGGAGGGCCGACTACGAGCAGTACTTC CSARGRADYEQYF
TRBJ2-1 many 15 - TRBV20-1 TGCAGTGCTAGGATGGACGTGAGCTCCTACAATGAGCAGTTCTTC CSARMDVSSYNEQFF
TRBJ2-1 - 18 TRBD2 TRBV5-5 TGTGCCAGCAGCTTGGCCCCGGGACTAGCGGGAGGTCATGGTGAGCAGTTCTTC CASSLAPGLAGGHGEQFF
TRBJ2-7 few 14 - TRBV28 TGTGCCAGCAGTCTGCAGGGAATTCCCTACGAGCAGTACTTC CASSLQGIPYEQYF
TRBJ2-7 few 15 TRBD2 TRBV7-2 TGTGCCAGCAGCCGCACTAGCGGAGAGCCCTACGAGCAGTACTTC CASSRTSGEPYEQYF
TRBJ2-6 few 17 - TRBV11-2 TGTGCCAGCAGCTTAGAATGGACGTACTCTGGGGCCAACGTCCTGACTTTC CASSLEWTYSGANVLTF
TRBJ2-1 few 16 TRBD2 TRBV15 TGTGCCACCAGCAGATTAGGACTAGCGGGAGGGAATGAGCAGTTCTTC CATSRLGLAGGNEQFF
TRBJ1-2 - 13 - TRBV20-1 TGCAGTGCCCCGGAGGACAGAGAGTATGGCTACACCTTC CSAPEDREYGYTF
TRBJ2-7 many 13 - TRBV10-3 TGTGCCATCAGTGAGAGGGCGGAAGCCGAGCAGTACTTC CAISERAEAEQYF
TRBJ2-1 many 13 - TRBV15 TGTGCCACCAGCAGAGATCGAGGCTATGAGCAGTTCTTC CATSRDRGYEQFF
TRBJ1-5 few 14 - TRBV5-1 TGCGCCAGCAGCTTAGAGGGGGGCGGTCAGCCCCAGCATTTT CASSLEGGGQPQHF
TRBJ2-7 few 14 - TRBV20-1 TGCAGTGCTAGAGGAGACTCCCACCCCGGCGAGCAGTACTTC CSARGDSHPGEQYF
TRBJ2-7 few 14 - TRBV5-1 TGCGCCAGCAGCCATCAATACCCCAGGGGCGAGCAGTACTTC CASSHQYPRGEQYF
TRBJ2-1 few 14 - TRBV21-1 TGTGCCAGCAGCAAAGCGGGATTTGAGAATGAGCAGTTCTTC CASSKAGFENEQFF
TRBJ2-1 few 15 - TRBV9 TGTGCCAGCAGCGGAGGGACCACTTCCTACAATGAGCAGTTCTTC CASSGGTTSYNEQFF
TRBJ1-5 many 13 - TRBV10-2 TGCGCCAGCAGTCCGGGAGGCAATCAGCCCCAGCATTTT CASSPGGNQPQHF
TRBJ2-2 few 14 - TRBV5-1 TGCGCCAGCAGCCCAGCATGGAACACCGGGGAGCTGTTTTTT CASSPAWNTGELFF
TRBJ2-1 - 13 - TRBV12-3/TRBV12-4 TGTGCCAGCAGTTTCATGGCTGCCAATGAGCAGTTCTTC CASSFMAANEQFF
TRBJ1-6 few 13 - TRBV7-9 TGTGCCAGCAGCTTAGGAGATAATTCACCCCTCCACTTT CASSLGDNSPLHF
TRBJ2-3 many 14 TRBD1 TRBV29-1 TGCAGCGTCGGCGGCCGGGACAGACCAGATACGCAGTATTTT CSVGGRDRPDTQYF
TRBJ2-7 few 13 - TRBV12-3/TRBV12-4 TGTGCCAGCAGTTTCGGGGCCTCCTACGAGCAGTACTTC CASSFGASYEQYF
TRBJ1-5 - 13 - TRBV6-1 TGTGCCAGCAGGAAGGGATTCAATCAGCCCCAGCATTTT CASRKGFNQPQHF
TRBJ2-1 - 13 TRBD2 TRBV12-3/TRBV12-4 TGTGCCAGCAGTTTGGGACTAGCTTCTGAGCAGTTCTTC CASSLGLASEQFF